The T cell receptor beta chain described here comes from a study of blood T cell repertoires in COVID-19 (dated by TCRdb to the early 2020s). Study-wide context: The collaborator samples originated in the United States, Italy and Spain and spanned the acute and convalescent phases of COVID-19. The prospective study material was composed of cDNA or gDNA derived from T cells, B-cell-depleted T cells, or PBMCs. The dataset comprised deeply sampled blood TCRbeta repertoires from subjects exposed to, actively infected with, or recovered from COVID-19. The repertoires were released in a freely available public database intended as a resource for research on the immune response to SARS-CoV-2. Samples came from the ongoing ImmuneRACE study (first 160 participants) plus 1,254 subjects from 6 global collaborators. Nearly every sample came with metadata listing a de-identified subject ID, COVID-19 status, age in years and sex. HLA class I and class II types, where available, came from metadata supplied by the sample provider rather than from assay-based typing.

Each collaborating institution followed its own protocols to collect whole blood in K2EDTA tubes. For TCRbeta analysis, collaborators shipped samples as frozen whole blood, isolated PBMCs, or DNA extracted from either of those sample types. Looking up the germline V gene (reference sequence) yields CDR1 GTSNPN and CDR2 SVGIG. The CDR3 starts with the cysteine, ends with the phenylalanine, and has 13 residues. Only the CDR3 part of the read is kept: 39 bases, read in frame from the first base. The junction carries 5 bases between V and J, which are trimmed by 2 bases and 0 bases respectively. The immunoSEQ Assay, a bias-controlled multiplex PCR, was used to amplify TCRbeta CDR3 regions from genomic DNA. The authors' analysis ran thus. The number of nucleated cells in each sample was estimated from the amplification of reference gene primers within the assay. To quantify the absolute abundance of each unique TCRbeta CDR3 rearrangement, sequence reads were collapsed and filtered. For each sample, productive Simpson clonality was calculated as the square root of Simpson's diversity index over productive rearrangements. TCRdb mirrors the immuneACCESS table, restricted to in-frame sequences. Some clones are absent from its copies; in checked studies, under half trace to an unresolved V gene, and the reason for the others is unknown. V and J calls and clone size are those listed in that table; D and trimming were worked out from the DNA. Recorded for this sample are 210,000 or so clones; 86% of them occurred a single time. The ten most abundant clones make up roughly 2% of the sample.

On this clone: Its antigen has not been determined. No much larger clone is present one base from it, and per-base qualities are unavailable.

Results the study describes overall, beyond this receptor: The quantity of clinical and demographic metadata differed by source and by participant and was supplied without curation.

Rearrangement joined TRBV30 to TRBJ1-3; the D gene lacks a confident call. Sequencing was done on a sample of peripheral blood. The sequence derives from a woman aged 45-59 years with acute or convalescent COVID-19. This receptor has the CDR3 CAWSHFSGNTIYF. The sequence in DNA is TGTGCCTGGAGTCACTTCTCTGGAAACACCATATATTTT. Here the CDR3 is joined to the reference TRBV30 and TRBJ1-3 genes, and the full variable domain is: SQTIHQWPATLVQPVGSPLSLECTVEGTSNPNLYWYRQAAGRGLQLLFYSVGIGQISSEVPQNLSASRPQDRQFILSSKKLLLSDSGFYLCAWSHFSGNTIYFGEGSWLTVV.